The clone carrying this T cell receptor beta chain has just a few counts. The data belong to a study of T cells in Graves' hyperthyroidism and ophthalmopathy. Looking at the study overall: Blood from the periphery was taken at initial diagnosis, before any treatment.

Amplification yielded TCR beta CDR3 regions, with RNA transcripts as the source. With the HTBI primer set, the TCR CDR3 went through a first round of RT-PCR. One entry per CDR3 protein, called by TCRdb with MiXCR from the multiplex PCR reads. The data contain 690,000 or so distinct CDR3 sequences, around 20% of them singletons. The germline V and J ends were trimmed by 8 bases and 0 bases, with 10 bases remaining between them. Germline V gene data show CDR1 as SGHVS and CDR2 as FNYEAQ. This CDR3 is built from 14 residues. Uncontrolled infection, other autoimmune disease, pregnancy or lactation barred patients from enrollment. From 9 to 10 ml of fresh peripheral blood, PBMCs were isolated.

The sequenced material came from blood. The sequence was obtained from a woman in her 50s with Graves' hyperthyroidism that later progressed to Graves' ophthalmopathy. V usage is TRBV7-6 and J usage is TRBJ2-2; D unresolved. Written as DNA, the CDR3 is TGTGCCAGCGTAATTGGTCCGAACACCGGGGAGCTGTTTTTT. Translation: CASVIGPNTGELFF.